This T cell receptor beta chain came from a study of shared clonotypes between healthy human individuals. Some clones are missing from TCRdb's copy, which holds only in-frame ones; the method was immunoSEQ multiplex PCR. Among about 2 million clones listed, about 95% were seen once. Trimming shortened V by 2 bases and J by 6 bases, and 7 bases separated the two germline ends. Germline values: CDR1 MNHEY, CDR2 SVGAGI. This CDR3 spans 13 amino acids. Positive CCR7 selection of CD45RO-negative cells yielded the naive CD8 cells, and terminally differentiated effector memory CD45RA+ cells were excluded. This chain joins TRBV6-5 and TRBJ2-2; no reliable D call. This clonotype originated in a man aged 18 to 30 in good health. Sequenced: naive CD8+ T cells sorted from blood. The CDR3 region has the DNA TGTGCCAGCAGTTACCAACCTCCCGGGGAGCTGTTTTTT. Protein product: CASSYQPPGELFF.